Sequencing of this T cell receptor beta chain was carried out in a study of beta chain features in type 1 diabetes. Study-level information: Sorted cells numbering around 100,000,000 were examined across all samples. The study, taken as a whole, reports: Researchers could not determine here whether HLA type influences TCRB rearrangement. Patients with type 1 diabetes showed fewer VDJ junction insertions and more deletions.

On this clone: As yet, its antigen is unknown.

V lost 5 bases to trimming and J lost 6 bases, with 13 bases between them. The V gene's germline CDR1 is SGHTA and CDR2 FQGTGA. The CDR3 loop spans 13 amino acids. What was sequenced were expressed TCRB transcripts, since all of the isolated RNA had been reverse transcribed. Generated by immunoSEQ multiplex PCR, the TCRdb table keeps only in-frame clones and is missing some. Among approximately 170,000 clones, roughly 9.1% were seen once, and the ten largest hold 2% to 3%. Sorted populations all had greater than 95% purity. The clonotype was recovered from a woman aged 18-35 years in good health. The chain has TRBV7-3 and TRBJ2-5; D may be TRBD2 (7 bases). The source material was central memory CD4+ T cells from blood. The chain's CDR3 is CASSAKGGKTQYF. As DNA, the CDR3 is TGTGCCAGCAGCGCGAAGGGGGGGAAGACCCAGTACTTC.